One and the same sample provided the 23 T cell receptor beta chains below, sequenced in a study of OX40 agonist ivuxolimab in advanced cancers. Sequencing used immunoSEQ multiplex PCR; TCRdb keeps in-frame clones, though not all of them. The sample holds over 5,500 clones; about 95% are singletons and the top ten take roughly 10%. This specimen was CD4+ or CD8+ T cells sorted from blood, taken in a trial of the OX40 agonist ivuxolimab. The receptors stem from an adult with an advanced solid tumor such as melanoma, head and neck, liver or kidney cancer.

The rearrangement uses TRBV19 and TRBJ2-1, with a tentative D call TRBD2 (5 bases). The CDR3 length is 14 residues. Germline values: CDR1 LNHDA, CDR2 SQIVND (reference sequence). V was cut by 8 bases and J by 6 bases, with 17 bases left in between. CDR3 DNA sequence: TGTGCCAGTCAAATCGACTACAATCGCAATGAGCAGTTCTTC. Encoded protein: CASQIDYNRNEQFF.

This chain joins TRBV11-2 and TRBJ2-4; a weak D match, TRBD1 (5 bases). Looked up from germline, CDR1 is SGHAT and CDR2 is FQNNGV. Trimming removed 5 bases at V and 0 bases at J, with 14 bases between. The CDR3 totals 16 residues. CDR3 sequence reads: CASSTQGTVAKNIQYF. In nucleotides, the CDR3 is TGTGCCAGCAGCACCCAGGGTACCGTAGCCAAAAACATTCAGTACTTC.

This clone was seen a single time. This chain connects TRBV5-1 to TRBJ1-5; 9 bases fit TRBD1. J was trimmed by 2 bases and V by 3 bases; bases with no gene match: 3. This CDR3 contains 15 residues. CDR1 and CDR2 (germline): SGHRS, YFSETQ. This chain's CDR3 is CASSWTGEGNQPQHF. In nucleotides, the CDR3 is TGCGCCAGCAGCTGGACAGGGGAAGGCAATCAGCCCCAGCATTTT.

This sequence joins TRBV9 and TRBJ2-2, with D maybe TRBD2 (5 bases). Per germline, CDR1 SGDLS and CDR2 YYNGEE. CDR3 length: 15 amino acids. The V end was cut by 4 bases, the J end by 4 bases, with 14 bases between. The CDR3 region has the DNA TGTGCCAGCAGCCCCCATAGGGCGGGCACCGGGGAGCTGTTTTTT. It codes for CASSPHRAGTGELFF.

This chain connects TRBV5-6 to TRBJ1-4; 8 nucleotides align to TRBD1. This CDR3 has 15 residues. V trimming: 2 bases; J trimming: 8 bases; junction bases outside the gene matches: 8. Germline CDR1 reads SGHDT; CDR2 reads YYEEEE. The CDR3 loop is CASSLPGQGEEKLFF. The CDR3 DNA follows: TGTGCCAGCAGCTTACCCGGACAGGGAGAAGAAAAACTGTTTTTT.

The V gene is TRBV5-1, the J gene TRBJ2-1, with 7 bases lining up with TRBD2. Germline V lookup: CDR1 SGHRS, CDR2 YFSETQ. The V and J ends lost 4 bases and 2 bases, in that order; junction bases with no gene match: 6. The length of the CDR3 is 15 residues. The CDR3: CASSPQLATYNEQFF. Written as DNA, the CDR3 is TGCGCCAGCAGCCCGCAACTAGCGACCTACAATGAGCAGTTCTTC.

The CDR3 DNA is TGTGCCAGCTCACCTCAGGGGAACTCTGGAAACACCATATATTTT. It codes for CASSPQGNSGNTIYF. The chain is built from TRBV18 and TRBJ1-3, with a weak D call TRBD1 (6 bases). Germline V lookup: CDR1 KGHSH, CDR2 LQKENI. The V end lost 3 bases, the J end lost 0 bases, and 9 bases lay between the germline ends. There are 15 residues in the CDR3. Variable domain in full (rest from reference TRBV18 and TRBJ1-3): NAGVMQNPRHLVRRRGQEARLRCSPMKGHSHVYWYRQLPEEGLKFMVYLQKENIIDESGMPKERFSAEFPKEGPSILRIQQVVRGDSAAYFCASSPQGNSGNTIYFGEGSWLTVV.

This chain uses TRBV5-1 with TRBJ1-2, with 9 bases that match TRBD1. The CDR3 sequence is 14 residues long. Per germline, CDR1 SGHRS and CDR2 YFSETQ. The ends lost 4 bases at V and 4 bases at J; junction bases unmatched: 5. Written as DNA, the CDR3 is TGCGCCAGCAGCCGGGGACAGGGAGGCTATGGCTACACCTTC. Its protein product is CASSRGQGGYGYTF.

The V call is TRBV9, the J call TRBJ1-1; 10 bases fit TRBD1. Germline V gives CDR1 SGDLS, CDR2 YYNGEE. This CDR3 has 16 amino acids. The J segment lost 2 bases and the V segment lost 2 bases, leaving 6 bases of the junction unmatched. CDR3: CASSVGTGAINTEAFF. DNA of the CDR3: TGTGCCAGCAGCGTCGGGACAGGGGCAATCAACACTGAAGCTTTCTTT.

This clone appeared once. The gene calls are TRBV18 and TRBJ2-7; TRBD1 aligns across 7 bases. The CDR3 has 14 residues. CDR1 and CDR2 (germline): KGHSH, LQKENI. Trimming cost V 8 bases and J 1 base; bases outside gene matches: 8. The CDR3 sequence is CASRSGRGSYEQYF. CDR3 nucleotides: TGTGCCAGCCGATCCGGCAGGGGGTCCTACGAGCAGTACTTC.

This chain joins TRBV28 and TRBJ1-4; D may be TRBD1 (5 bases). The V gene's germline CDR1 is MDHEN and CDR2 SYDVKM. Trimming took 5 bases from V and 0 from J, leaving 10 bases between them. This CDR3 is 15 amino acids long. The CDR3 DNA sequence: TGTGCCAGCAGTCGAGACAGATCAACTAATGAAAAACTGTTTTTT. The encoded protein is CASSRDRSTNEKLFF.

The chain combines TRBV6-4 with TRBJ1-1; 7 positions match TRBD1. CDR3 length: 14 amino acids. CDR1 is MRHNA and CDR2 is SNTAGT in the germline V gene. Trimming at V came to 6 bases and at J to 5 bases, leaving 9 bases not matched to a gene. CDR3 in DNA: TGTGCCAGCAGGCCCAGTACAGGGGATACTGAAGCTTTCTTT. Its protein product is CASRPSTGDTEAFF.

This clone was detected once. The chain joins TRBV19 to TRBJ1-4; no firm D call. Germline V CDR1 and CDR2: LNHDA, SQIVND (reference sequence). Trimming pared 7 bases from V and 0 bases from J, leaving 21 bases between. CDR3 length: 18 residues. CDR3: CASTRLRTRGATNEKLFF. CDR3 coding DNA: TGTGCCAGTACCCGACTTAGAACACGTGGGGCAACTAATGAAAAACTGTTTTTT.

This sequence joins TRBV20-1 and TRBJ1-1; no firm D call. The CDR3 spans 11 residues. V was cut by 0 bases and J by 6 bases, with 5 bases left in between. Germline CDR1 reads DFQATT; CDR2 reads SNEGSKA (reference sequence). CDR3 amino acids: CSARDLAEAFF. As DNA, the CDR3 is TGCAGTGCTAGAGATCTCGCTGAAGCTTTCTTT.

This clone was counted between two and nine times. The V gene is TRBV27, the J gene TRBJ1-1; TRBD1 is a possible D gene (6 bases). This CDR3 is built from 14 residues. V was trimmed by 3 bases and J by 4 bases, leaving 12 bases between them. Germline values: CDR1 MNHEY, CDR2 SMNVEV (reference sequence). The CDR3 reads CASSFEGGGTEAFF. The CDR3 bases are TGTGCCAGCAGTTTTGAGGGGGGCGGCACTGAAGCTTTCTTT.

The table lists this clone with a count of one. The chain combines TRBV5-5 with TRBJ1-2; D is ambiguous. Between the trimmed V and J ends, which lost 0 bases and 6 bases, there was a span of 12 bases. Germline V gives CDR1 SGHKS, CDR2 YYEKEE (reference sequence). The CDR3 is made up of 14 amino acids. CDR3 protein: CASSLGLGIHGYTF. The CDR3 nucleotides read TGTGCCAGCAGCTTGGGTCTAGGGATACATGGCTACACCTTC.

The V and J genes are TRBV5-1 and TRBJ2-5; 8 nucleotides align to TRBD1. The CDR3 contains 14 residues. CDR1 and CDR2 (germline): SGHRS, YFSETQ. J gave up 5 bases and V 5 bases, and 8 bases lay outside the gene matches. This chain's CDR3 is CASSPRGRGETQYF. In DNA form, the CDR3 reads TGCGCCAGCAGTCCCAGGGGGCGAGGGGAGACCCAGTACTTC.

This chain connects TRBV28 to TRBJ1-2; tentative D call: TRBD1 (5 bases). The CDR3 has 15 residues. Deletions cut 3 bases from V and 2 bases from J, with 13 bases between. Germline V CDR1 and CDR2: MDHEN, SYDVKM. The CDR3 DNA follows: TGTGCCAGCAGTTTTGGTACCGGGACGAACTATGGCTACACCTTC. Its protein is CASSFGTGTNYGYTF.

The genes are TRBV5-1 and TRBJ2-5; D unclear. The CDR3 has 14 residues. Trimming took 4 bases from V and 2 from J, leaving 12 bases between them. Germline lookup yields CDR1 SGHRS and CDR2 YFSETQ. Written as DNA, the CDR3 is TGCGCCAGCAGCAGAAACAGCTTACAAGAGACCCAGTACTTC. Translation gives CASSRNSLQETQYF.

This CDR3 is CASSSGQGPGELFF. CDR3 DNA: TGTGCCAGCAGTTCCGGACAGGGCCCCGGGGAGCTGTTTTTT. The chain is built from TRBV28 and TRBJ2-2; 8 nucleotides match TRBD1. This CDR3 has 14 amino acids. Per germline, CDR1 MDHEN and CDR2 SYDVKM. With V trimmed by 4 bases and J by 6 bases, 4 bases remained unmatched. The variable domain in full, completed from reference TRBV28 and TRBJ2-2, reads DVKVTQSSRYLVKRTGEKVFLECVQDMDHENMFWYRQDPGLGLRLIYFSYDVKMKEKGDIPEGYSVSREKKERFSLILESASTNQTSMYLCASSSGQGPGELFFGEGSRLTVL.

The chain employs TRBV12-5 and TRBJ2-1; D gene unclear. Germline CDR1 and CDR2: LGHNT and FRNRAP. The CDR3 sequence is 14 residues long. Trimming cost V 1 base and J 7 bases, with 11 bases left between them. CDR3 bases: TGTGCTAGTGGTTTGGGTGTGATGCGTAATGAGCAGTTCTTC. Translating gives CASGLGVMRNEQFF.

CDR3 DNA: TGCGCCAGCAGCCAAGACCGGACTAGCGGTGGGCGGGGAGGAGAGACCCAGTACTTC. Amino acids: CASSQDRTSGGRGGETQYF. J is TRBJ2-5 and V is TRBV4-1; 10 bases fit TRBD2. There are 19 residues in the CDR3. Per the germline V gene, CDR1 is MGHRA and CDR2 is YSYEKL. After removal of 0 bases from V and 4 bases from J, the junction contained 14 bases not matched to a gene.

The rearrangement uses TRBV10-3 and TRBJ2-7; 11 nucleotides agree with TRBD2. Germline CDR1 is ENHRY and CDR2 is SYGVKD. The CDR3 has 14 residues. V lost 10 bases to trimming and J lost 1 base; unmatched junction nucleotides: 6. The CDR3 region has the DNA TGTGCCACCCACGGGACTAGCGGTTCCTACGAGCAGTACTTC. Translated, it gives CATHGTSGSYEQYF.